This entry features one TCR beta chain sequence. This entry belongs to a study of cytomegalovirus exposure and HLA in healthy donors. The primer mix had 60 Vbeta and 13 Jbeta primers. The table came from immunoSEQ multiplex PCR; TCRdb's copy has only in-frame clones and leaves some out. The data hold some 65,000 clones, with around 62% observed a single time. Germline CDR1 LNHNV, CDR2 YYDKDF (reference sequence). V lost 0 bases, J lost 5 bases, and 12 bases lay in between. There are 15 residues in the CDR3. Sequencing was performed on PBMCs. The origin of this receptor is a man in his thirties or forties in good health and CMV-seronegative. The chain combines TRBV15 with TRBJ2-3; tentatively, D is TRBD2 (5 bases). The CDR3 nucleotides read TGTGCCACCAGCAGAGATAGGGAGCGGAGAGATACGCAGTATTTT. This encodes CATSRDRERRDTQYF.